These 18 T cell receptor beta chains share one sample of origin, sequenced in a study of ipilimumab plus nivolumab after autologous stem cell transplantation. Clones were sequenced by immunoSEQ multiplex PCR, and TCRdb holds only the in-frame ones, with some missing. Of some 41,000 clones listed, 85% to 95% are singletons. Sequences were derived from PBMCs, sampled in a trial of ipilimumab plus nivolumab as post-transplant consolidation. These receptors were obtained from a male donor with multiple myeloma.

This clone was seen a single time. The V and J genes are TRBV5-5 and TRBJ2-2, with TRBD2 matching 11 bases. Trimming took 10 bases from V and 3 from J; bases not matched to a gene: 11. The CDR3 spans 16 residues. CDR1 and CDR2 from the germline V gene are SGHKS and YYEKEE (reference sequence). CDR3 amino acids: CAGSLAGDLDTGELFF. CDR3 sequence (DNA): TGTGCCGGTTCACTAGCGGGGGACTTGGACACCGGGGAGCTGTTTTTT.

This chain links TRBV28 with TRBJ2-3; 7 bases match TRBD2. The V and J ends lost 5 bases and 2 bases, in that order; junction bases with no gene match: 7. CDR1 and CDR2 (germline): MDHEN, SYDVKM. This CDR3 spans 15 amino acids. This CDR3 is CASSPAGTNTDTQYF. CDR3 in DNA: TGTGCCAGCAGTCCGGCCGGGACTAACACAGATACGCAGTATTTT.

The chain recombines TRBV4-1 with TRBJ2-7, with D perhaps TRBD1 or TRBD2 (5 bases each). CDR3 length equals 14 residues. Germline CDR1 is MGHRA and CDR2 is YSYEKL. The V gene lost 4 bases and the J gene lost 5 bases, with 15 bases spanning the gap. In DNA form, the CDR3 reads TGCGCCAGCAGCCCGGGACCGCTACCCCACGAGCAGTACTTC. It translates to CASSPGPLPHEQYF.

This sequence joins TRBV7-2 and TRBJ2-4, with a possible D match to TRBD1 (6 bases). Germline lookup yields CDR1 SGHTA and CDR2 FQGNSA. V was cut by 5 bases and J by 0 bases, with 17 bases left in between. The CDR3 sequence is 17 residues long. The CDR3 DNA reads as TGTGCCAGCAGCAGGGGGACAACCCGGCAAGCCAAAAACATTCAGTACTTC. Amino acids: CASSRGTTRQAKNIQYF.

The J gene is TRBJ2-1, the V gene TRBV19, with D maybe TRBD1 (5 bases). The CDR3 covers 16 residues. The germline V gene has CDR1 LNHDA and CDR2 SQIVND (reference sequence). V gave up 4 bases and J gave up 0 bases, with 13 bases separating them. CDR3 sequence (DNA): TGTGCCAGTAGTAGGTCTGGGGCGAGCTCCTACAATGAGCAGTTCTTC. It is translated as CASSRSGASSYNEQFF.

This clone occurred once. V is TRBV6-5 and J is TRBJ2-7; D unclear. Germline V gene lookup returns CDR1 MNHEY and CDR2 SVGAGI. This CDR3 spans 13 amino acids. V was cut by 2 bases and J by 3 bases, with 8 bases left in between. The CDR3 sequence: CASSYAGFYEQYF. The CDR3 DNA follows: TGTGCCAGCAGTTACGCAGGCTTCTACGAGCAGTACTTC.

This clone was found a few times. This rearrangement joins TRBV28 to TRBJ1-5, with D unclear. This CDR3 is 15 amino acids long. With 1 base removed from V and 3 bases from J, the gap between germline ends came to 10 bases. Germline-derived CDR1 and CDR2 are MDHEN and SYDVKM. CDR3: CASSLSEQNNQPQHF. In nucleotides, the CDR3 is TGTGCCAGCAGTTTATCTGAGCAGAACAATCAGCCCCAGCATTTT. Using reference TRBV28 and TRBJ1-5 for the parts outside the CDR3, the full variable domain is DVKVTQSSRYLVKRTGEKVFLECVQDMDHENMFWYRQDPGLGLRLIYFSYDVKMKEKGDIPEGYSVSREKKERFSLILESASTNQTSMYLCASSLSEQNNQPQHFGDGTRLSIL.

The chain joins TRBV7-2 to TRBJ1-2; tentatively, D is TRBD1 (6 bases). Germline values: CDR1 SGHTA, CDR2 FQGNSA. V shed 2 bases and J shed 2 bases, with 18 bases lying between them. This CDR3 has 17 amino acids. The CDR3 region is CASSLTGAGSTNYGYTF. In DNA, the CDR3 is TGTGCCAGCAGCTTAACGGGGGCGGGTAGCACGAACTATGGCTACACCTTC.

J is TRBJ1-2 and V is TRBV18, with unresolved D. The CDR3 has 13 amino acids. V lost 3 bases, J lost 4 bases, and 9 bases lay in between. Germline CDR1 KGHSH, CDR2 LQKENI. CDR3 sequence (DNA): TGTGCCAGCTCACCTCCGGACGGCTATGGCTACACCTTC. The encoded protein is CASSPPDGYGYTF.

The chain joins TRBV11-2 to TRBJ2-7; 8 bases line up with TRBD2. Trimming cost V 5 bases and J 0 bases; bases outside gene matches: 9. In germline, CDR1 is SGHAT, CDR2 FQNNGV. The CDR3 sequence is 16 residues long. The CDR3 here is CASSLQTGTSSYEQYF. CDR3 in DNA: TGTGCCAGCAGCCTCCAAACCGGGACTAGCTCCTACGAGCAGTACTTC.

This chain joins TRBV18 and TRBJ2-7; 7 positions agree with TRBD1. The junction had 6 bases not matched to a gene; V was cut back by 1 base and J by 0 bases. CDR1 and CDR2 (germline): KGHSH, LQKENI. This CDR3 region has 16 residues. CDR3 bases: TGTGCCAGCTCACCACGAGTACAGGGGATCTCCTACGAGCAGTACTTC. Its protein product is CASSPRVQGISYEQYF.

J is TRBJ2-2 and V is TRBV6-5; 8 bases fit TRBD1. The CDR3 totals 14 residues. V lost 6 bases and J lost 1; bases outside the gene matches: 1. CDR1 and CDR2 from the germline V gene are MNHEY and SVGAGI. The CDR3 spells CASRGTGNTGELFF. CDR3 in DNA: TGTGCCAGCAGGGGGACAGGGAACACCGGGGAGCTGTTTTTT.

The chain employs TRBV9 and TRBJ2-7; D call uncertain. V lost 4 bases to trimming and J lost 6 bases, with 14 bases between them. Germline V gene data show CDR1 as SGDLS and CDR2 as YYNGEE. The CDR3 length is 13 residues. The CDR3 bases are TGTGCCAGCAGCCCCCGACTGGGTATCGAGCAGTACTTC. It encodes CASSPRLGIEQYF.

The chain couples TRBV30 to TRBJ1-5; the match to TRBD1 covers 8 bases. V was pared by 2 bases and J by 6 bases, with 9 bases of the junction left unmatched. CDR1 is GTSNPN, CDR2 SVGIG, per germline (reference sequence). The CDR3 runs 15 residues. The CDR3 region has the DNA TGTGCCTGGAGTCCCCGGGACAGGCTTGCTCAGCCCCAGCATTTT. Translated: CAWSPRDRLAQPQHF.

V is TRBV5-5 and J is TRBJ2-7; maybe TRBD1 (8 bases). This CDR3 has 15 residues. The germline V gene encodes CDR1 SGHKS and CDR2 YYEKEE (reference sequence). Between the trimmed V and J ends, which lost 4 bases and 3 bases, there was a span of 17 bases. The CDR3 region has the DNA TGTGCCAGCAGCAGCGGGACAGGAATTCTCTACGAGCAGTACTTC. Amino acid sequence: CASSSGTGILYEQYF.

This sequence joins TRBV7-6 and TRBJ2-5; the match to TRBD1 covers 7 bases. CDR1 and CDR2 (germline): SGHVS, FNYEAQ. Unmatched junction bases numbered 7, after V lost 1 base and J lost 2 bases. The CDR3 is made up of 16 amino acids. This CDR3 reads CASSLDLWGQQETQYF. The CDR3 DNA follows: TGTGCCAGCAGCTTAGACTTGTGGGGACAGCAAGAGACCCAGTACTTC.

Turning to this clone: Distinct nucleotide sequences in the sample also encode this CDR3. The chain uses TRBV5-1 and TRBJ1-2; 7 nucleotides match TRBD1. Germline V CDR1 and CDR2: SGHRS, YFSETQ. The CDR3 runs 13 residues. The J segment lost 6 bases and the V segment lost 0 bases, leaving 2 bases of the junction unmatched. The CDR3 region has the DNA TGCGCCAGCAGCTTGGACAGGGGAGATGGCTACACCTTC. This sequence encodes CASSLDRGDGYTF.

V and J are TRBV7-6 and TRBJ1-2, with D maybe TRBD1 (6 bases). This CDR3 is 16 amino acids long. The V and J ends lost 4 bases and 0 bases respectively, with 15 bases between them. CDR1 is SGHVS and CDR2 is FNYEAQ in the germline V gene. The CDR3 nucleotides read TGTGCCAGCAGCTCTCCACAGGGAAGGCCTAACTATGGCTACACCTTC. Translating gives CASSSPQGRPNYGYTF.